This T cell receptor (beta chain) was captured in a study of PD-1 blockade in mismatch repair-deficient tumors. Across the study: Patients had 12 to 13 mismatch repair-deficient cancer types and were previously treated and progressing. Study-wide results and caveats: Rapid post-treatment expansion, then contraction, generally preceding radiologic response, marked tumor-resident clones.

Every patient had mismatch repair deficiency by PCR or immunohistochemistry. Here immunoSEQ multiplex PCR was the method, and the copy in TCRdb shows in-frame clones only, minus some. This sample has over 60,000 clones, with about 91% found just once. Germline CDR1 is MGHRA and CDR2 is YSYEKL. CDR3 length equals 17 residues. With V trimmed by 4 bases and J by 5 bases, 14 bases remained unmatched. With regard to this clone: Its antigen is not identified.

The receptor comes from an adult with mismatch repair-deficient cancer. The sample here was peripheral blood, taken 52 weeks after starting pembrolizumab. This chain uses TRBV4-1 with TRBJ2-5; 9 bases match TRBD1. The CDR3 DNA is TGCGCCAGCAGCCGCCTACAGGGGGCGAGGCAGGGGGAGACCCAGTACTTC. Residues: CASSRLQGARQGETQYF.